This T cell receptor beta chain is from a study of shared clonotypes between healthy human individuals. TCRdb's copy holds only in-frame clones and misses some; the assay was immunoSEQ multiplex PCR. The profile covers roughly 2.1 million clones, with just over 90% appearing a single time and more than 1.5% taken by the ten largest. Naive CD8 cells, CD45RO-negative and positively selected for CCR7, excluded terminally differentiated effector memory CD45RA+ cells. The sequencing sample was made of naive CD8+ T cells from PBMCs. The receptor's source is a man between 18 and 35 years old in good health. Some clones in this sample may be carry-over from other donors' samples.

The CDR3 sequence is CASSDRGRDYTF. The DNA of the CDR3 is TGTGCCAGCAGCGACAGGGGGCGGGACTACACCTTC. J is TRBJ1-2 and V is TRBV9; 9 nucleotides match TRBD1. V lost 3 bases to trimming and J lost 10 bases; unmatched junction nucleotides: 4. Germline CDR1 and CDR2: SGDLS and YYNGEE. The CDR3 is made up of 12 amino acids.